This TCR beta chain derives from a study of metastatic and nonmetastatic thyroid tumors. In germline, CDR1 is MNHEY, CDR2 SVGEGT. The CDR3 is 14 amino acids. V lost 2 bases and J lost 4, with 8 bases in between. No patient had received any treatment before thyroid surgery. MiXCR re-clonotyped the PCR reads for TCRdb. The data hold 19,000 or so clones, with 25% to 30% observed a single time. Input material: tumor tissue. V gene TRBV6-2 or TRBV6-3 combines with J gene TRBJ2-2; D is unresolved. The sequence came from a male donor with papillary thyroid cancer or a benign thyroid nodule (not recorded which). Some clones in this sample may be carry-over from other donors' samples. The CDR3 protein is CASSYRTGTGELFF. Written as DNA, the CDR3 is TGTGCCAGCAGTTACCGGACGGGCACCGGGGAGCTGTTTTTT.